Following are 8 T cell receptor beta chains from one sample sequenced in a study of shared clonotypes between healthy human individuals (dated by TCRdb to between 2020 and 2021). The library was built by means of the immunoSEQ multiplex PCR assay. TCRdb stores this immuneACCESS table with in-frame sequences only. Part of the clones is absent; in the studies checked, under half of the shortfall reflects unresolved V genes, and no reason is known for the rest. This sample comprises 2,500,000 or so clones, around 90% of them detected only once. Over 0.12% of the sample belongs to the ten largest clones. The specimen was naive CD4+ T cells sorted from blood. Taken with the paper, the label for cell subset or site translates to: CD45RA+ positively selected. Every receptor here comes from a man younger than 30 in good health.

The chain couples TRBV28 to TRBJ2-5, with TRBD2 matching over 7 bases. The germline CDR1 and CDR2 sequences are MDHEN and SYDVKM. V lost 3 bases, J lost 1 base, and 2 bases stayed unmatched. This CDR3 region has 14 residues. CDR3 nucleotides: TGTGCCAGCAGTTTGCGGGGGTCCCAAGAGACCCAGTACTTC. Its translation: CASSLRGSQETQYF.

CDR3 in amino acids: CSPYQETQYF. CDR3 nucleotide sequence: TGCAGTCCATATCAAGAGACCCAGTACTTC. This chain joins TRBV20-1 and TRBJ2-5; D is unresolved. The germline gives CDR1 DFQATT, CDR2 SNEGSKA (reference sequence). The ends were cut back, 8 bases at V and 2 bases at J, with 6 bases in the middle. There are 10 residues in the CDR3.

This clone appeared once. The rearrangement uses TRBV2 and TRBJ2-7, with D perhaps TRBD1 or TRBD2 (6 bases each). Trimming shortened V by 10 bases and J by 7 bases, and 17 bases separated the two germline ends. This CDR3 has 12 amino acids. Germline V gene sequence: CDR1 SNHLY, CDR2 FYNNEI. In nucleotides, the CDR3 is TGTGCCACCCGACAGGCTGCGGGGGAGCAGTACTTC. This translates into CATRQAAGEQYF.

The CDR3 loop reads CASSPREVGYEQYF. CDR3 in DNA: TGTGCCAGCTCACCTCGGGAGGTAGGTTACGAGCAGTACTTC. The rearrangement joins TRBV18 to TRBJ2-7; 7 bases agree with TRBD2. The CDR3 is 14 amino acids. CDR1 is KGHSH, CDR2 LQKENI, per germline. Trimming took 3 bases from V and 4 from J; bases not matched to a gene: 6.

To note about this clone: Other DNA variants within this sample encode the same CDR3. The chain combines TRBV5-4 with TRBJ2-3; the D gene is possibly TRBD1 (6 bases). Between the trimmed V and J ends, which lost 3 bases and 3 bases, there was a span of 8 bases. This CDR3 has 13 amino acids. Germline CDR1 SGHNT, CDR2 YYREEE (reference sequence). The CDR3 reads CASSSRGTDTQYF. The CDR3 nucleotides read TGTGCCAGCAGCTCGAGGGGGACAGATACGCAGTATTTT.

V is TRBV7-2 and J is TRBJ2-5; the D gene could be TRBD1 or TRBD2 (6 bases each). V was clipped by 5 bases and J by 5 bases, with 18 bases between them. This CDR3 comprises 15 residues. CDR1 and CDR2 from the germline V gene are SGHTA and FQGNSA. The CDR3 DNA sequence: TGTGCCAGCAGCCTCCCGGGACTGGGGGCGGAGACCCAGTACTTC. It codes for CASSLPGLGAETQYF. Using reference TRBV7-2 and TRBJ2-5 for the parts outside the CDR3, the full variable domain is GAGVSQSPSNKVTEKGKDVELRCDPISGHTALYWYRQSLGQGLEFLIYFQGNSAPDKSGLPSDRFSAERTGGSVSTLTIQRTQQEDSAVYLCASSLPGLGAETQYFGPGTRLLVL.

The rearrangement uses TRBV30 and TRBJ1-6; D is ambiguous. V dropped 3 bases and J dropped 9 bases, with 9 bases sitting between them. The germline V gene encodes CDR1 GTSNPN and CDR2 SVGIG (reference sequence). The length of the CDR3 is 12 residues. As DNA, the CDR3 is TGTGCCTGGAGAGGGTTAGGTTCACCCCTCCACTTT. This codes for CAWRGLGSPLHF.

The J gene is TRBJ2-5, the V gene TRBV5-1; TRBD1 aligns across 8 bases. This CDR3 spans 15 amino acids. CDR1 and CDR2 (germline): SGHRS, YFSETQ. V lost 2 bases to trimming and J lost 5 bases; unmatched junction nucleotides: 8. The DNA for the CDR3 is TGCGCCAGCAGCTTCGGCAGGGGGCCGGGGGAGACCCAGTACTTC. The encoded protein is CASSFGRGPGETQYF.